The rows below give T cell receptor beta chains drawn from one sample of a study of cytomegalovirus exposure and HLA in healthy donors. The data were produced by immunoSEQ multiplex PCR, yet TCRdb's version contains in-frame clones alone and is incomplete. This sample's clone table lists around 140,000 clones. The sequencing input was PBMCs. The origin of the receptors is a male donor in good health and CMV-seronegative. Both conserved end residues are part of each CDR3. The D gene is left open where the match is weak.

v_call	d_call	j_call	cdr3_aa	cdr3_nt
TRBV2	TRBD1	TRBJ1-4	CASGMAGGIGTNEKLFF	TGTGCCAGCGGGATGGCAGGGGGCATTGGAACTAATGAAAAACTGTTTTTT
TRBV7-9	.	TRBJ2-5	CASSSPGVWRVSQYF	TGTGCCAGCAGCTCGCCCGGTGTGTGGCGGGTGAGCCAGTACTTC
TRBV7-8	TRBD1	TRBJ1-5	CASSQTGFDGQPQHF	TGTGCCAGCAGCCAGACAGGGTTCGACGGTCAGCCCCAGCATTTT
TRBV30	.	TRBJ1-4	CAWSLRRTTNEKLFF	TGTGCCTGGAGCCTGCGGCGAACAACTAATGAAAAACTGTTTTTT
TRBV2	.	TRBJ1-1	CASSGPGTEAFF	TGTGCCAGCAGTGGACCGGGCACTGAAGCTTTCTTT
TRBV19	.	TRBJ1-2	CASSFQWTAHYGYTF	TGTGCCAGTAGTTTCCAGTGGACAGCTCATTATGGCTACACCTTC
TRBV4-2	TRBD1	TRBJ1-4	CASSVGTGDEKLFF	TGTGCCAGCAGCGTCGGGACAGGGGATGAAAAACTGTTTTTT
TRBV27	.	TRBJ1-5	CASRPAVNRGSNQPQHF	TGTGCCAGCAGGCCCGCGGTTAACAGAGGGAGCAATCAGCCCCAGCATTTT
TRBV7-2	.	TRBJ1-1	CASSHRGGLSNTEAFF	TGTGCCAGCAGTCACCGGGGGGGGCTTTCGAACACTGAAGCTTTCTTT
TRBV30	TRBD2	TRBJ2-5	CAFTSGQETQYF	TGTGCCTTTACTAGCGGCCAAGAGACCCAGTACTTC
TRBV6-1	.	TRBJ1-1	CASSADSMNTEAFF	TGTGCCAGCAGTGCTGACAGCATGAACACTGAAGCTTTCTTT
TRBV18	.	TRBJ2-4	CASSPQQAKNIQYF	TGTGCCAGCTCACCACAGCAAGCAAAAAACATTCAGTACTTC
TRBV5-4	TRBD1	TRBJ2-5	CASSFQGATQETQYF	TGTGCCAGCAGCTTCCAGGGGGCAACACAAGAGACCCAGTACTTC
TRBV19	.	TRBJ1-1	CASSIGVSGTPQGAFF	TGTGCCAGTAGTATTGGTGTCTCAGGGACACCCCAAGGGGCTTTCTTT
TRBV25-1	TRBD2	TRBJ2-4	CASSGGGARNIQYF	TGTGCCAGCAGTGGCGGGGGGGCCAGAAACATTCAGTACTTC